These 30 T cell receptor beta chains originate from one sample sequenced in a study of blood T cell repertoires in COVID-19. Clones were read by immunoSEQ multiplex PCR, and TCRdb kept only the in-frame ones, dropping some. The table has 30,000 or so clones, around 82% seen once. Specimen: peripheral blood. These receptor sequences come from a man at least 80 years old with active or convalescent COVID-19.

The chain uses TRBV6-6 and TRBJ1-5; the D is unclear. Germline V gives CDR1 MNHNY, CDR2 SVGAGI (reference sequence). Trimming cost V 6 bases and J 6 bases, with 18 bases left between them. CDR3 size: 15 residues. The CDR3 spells CASSRGGQMSQPQHF. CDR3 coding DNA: TGTGCCAGCAGCCGCGGCGGGCAAATGAGTCAGCCCCAGCATTTT.

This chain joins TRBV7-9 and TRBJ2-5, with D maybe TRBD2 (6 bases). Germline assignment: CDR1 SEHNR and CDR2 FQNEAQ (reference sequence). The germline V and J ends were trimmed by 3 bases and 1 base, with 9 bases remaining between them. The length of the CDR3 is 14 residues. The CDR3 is CASSFSGSQETQYF. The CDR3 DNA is TGTGCCAGCAGCTTTAGCGGCTCCCAAGAGACCCAGTACTTC.

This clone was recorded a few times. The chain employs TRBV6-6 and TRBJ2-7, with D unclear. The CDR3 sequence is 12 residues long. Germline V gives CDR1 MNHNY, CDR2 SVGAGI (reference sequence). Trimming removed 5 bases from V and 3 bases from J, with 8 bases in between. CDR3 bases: TGTGCCAGCAGTCCCTTCGGCTACGAGCAGTACTTC. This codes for CASSPFGYEQYF.

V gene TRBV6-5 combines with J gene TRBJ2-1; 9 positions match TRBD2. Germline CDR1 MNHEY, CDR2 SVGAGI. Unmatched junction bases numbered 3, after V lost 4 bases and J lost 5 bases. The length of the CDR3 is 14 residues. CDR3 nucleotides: TGTGCCAGCAGTTCCGGACTAGCGAACAATGAGCAGTTCTTC. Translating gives CASSSGLANNEQFF.

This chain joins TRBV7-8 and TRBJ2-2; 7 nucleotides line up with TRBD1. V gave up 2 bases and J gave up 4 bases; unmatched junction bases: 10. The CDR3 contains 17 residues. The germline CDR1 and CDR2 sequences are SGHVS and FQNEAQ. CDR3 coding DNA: TGTGCCAGCAGCTTAAACTCCGGGACAGTAATCACCGGGGAGCTGTTTTTT. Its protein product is CASSLNSGTVITGELFF. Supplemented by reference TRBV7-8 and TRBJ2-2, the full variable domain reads GAGVSQSPRYKVAKRGQDVALRCDPISGHVSLFWYQQALGQGPEFLTYFQNEAQLDKSGLPSDRFFAERPEGSVSTLKIQRTQQEDSAVYLCASSLNSGTVITGELFFGEGSRLTVL.

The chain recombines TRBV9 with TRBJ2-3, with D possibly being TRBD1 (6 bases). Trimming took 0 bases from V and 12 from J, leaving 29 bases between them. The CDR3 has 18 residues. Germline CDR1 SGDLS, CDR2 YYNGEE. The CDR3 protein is CASSVEGGMRGEYSLQYF. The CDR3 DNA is TGTGCCAGCAGCGTAGAAGGGGGTATGAGGGGCGAATACTCCCTTCAGTATTTT.

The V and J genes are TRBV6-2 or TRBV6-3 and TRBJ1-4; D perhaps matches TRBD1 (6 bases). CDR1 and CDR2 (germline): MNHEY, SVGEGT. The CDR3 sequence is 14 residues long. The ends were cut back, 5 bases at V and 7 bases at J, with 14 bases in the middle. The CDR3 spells CASSPGQYSEKLFF. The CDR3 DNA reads TGTGCCAGCAGTCCCGGACAGTACAGTGAAAAACTGTTTTTT.

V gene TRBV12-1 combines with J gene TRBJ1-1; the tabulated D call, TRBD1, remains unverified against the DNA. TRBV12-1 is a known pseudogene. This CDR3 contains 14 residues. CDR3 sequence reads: CASSFPQRGTEAFF. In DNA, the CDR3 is TGTGCCAGCAGCTTCCCCCAGAGGGGGACTGAAGCTTTCTTT.

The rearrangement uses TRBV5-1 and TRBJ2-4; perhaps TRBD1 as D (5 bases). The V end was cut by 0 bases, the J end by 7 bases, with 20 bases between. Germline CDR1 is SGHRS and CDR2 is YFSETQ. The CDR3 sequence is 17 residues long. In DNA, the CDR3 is TGCGCCAGCAGCTTGGTTCCCTCGCAGGGTGTTGTGAACATTCAGTACTTC. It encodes CASSLVPSQGVVNIQYF.

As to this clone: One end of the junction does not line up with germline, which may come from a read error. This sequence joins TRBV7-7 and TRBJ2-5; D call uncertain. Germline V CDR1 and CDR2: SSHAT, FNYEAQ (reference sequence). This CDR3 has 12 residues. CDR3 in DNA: TGTGCTAGCAGCCGACCGGGAGAGACCCAGTACTTC. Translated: CASSRPGETQYF. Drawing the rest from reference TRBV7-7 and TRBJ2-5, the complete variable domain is GAGVSQSPRYKVTKRGQDVTLRCDPISSHATLYWYQQALGQGPEFLTYFNYEAQPDKSGLPSDRFSAERPEGSISTLTIQRTEQRDSAMYRCASSRPGETQYFGPGTRLLVL.

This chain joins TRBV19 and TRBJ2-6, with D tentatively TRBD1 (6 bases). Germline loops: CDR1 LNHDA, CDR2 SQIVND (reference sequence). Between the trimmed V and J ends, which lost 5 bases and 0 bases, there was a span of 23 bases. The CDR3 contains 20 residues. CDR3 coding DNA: TGTGCCAGTAGTTCCCCCGGGACAAGGGTTCTCCACTCTGGGGCCAACGTCCTGACTTTC. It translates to CASSSPGTRVLHSGANVLTF. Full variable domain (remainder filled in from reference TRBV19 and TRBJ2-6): DGGITQSPKYLFRKEGQNVTLSCEQNLNHDAMYWYRQDPGQGLRLIYYSQIVNDFQKGDIAEGYSVSREKKESFPLTVTSAQKNPTAFYLCASSSPGTRVLHSGANVLTFGAGSRLTVL.

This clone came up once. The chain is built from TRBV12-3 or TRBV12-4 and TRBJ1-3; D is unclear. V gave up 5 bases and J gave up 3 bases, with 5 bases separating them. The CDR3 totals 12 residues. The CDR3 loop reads CASSAGGNTIYF. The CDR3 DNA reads TGTGCCAGCAGTGCCGGTGGAAACACCATATATTTT.

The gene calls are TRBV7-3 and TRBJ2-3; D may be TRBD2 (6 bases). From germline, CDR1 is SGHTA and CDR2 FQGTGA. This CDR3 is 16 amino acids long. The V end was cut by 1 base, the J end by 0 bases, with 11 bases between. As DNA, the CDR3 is TGTGCCAGCAGCTTAAGTAGGGCGGGAAGCACAGATACGCAGTATTTT. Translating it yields CASSLSRAGSTDTQYF.

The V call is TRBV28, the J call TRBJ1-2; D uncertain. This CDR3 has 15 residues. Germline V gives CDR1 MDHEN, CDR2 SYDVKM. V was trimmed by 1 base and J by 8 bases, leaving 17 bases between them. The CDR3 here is CASSLFDYPRGGYTF. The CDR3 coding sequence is TGTGCCAGCAGTTTATTTGACTATCCTCGAGGGGGCTACACCTTC.

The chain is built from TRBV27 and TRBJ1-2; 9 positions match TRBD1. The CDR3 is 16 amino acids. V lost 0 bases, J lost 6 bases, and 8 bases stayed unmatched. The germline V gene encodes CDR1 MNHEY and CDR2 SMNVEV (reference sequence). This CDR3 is CASSLSPGQGRDGYTF. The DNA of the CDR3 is TGTGCCAGCAGTTTATCGCCGGGACAGGGTCGGGATGGCTACACCTTC.

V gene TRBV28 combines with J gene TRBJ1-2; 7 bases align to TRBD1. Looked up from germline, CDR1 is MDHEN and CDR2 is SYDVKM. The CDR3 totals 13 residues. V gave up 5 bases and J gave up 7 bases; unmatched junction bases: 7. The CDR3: CASSVTGVGGYTF. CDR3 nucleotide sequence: TGTGCCAGCAGTGTCACAGGGGTGGGTGGCTACACCTTC.

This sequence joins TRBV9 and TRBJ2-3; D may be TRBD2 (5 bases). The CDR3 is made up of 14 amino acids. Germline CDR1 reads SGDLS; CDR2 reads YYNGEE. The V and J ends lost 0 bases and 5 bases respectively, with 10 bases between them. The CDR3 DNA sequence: TGTGCCAGCAGCGTAGACTGGGGAGTAGATACGCAGTATTTT. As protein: CASSVDWGVDTQYF.

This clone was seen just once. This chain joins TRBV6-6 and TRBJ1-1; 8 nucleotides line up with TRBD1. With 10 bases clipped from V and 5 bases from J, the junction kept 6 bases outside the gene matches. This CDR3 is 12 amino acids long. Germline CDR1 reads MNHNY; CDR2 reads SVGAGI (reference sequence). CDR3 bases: TGTGCCATCCAGGGGGCTGGGACTGAAGCTTTCTTT. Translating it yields CAIQGAGTEAFF.

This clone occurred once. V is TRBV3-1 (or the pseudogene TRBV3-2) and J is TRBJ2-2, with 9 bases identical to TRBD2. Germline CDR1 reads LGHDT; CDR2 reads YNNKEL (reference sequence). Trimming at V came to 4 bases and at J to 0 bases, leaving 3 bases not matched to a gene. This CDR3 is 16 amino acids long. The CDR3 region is CASSRRLAANTGELFF. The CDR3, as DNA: TGTGCCAGCAGCCGCCGACTAGCGGCGAACACCGGGGAGCTGTTTTTT.

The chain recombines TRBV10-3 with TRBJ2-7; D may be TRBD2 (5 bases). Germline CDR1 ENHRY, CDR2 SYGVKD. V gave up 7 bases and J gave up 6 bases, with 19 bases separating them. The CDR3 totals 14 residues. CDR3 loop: CAITGPQYGGEQYF. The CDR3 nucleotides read TGTGCCATCACCGGGCCTCAGTACGGAGGCGAGCAGTACTTC.

The CDR3: CASSQSGWRNQPQHF. In nucleotides, the CDR3 is TGTGCCAGCAGCCAGTCGGGTTGGCGGAATCAGCCCCAGCATTTT. The genes are TRBV3-1 (or the pseudogene TRBV3-2) and TRBJ1-5; no clear D. The length of the CDR3 is 15 residues. CDR1 is LGHDT and CDR2 is YNNKEL in the germline V gene (reference sequence). The ends were cut back, 3 bases at V and 4 bases at J, with 13 bases in the middle.

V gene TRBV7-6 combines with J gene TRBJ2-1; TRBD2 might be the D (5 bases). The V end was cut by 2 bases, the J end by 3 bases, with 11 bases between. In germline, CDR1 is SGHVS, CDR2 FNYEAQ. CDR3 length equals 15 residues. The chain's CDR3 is CASSLNPGNYNEQFF. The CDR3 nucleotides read TGTGCCAGCAGCTTAAATCCGGGGAACTACAATGAGCAGTTCTTC.

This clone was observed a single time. The CDR3 DNA sequence: TGCAGTGCTAGTGCGGTGGAGAGGCGTAACTATGGCTACACCTTC. Translating gives CSASAVERRNYGYTF. The chain links TRBV20-1 to TRBJ1-2; the D is unclear. CDR1 and CDR2 (germline): DFQATT, SNEGSKA (reference sequence). Trimming took off 3 bases at V and 1 base at J, with 15 bases between the two ends. The CDR3 covers 15 residues.

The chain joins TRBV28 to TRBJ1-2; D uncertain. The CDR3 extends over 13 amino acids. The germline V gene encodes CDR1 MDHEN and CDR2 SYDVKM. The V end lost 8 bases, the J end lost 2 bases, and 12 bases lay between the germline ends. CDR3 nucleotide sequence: TGTGCCAGCCGTGCAGTACACAACTATGGCTACACCTTC. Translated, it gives CASRAVHNYGYTF.

DNA for the CDR3: TGTGCTAGTGGTCCGGGACAGGGGTACGAGCAGTACTTC. Translation: CASGPGQGYEQYF. The V gene is TRBV12-5, the J gene TRBJ2-7; 10 bases align to TRBD1. The V gene end was trimmed by 5 bases and the J gene end by 4 bases; junction bases not matched to a gene: 2. The CDR3 loop spans 13 amino acids. Germline CDR1 and CDR2: LGHNT and FRNRAP.

The CDR3 sequence: CASRGGLKQYF. CDR3 nucleotides: TGTGCCAGCAGGGGCGGACTCAAGCAGTACTTC. This chain joins TRBV28 and TRBJ2-7, with D perhaps matching TRBD2 (5 bases). Germline V gives CDR1 MDHEN, CDR2 SYDVKM. V was cut by 6 bases and J by 8 bases, with 11 bases left in between. This CDR3 spans 11 amino acids. Combining the CDR3 with reference TRBV28 and TRBJ2-7 gives the whole variable domain DVKVTQSSRYLVKRTGEKVFLECVQDMDHENMFWYRQDPGLGLRLIYFSYDVKMKEKGDIPEGYSVSREKKERFSLILESASTNQTSMYLCASRGGLKQYFGPGTRLTVT.

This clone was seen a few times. The CDR3 DNA reads TGTGCCAGCAGTTATAGGGGGAGCGAGTCTGAAGCTTTCTTT. This sequence encodes CASSYRGSESEAFF. The chain links TRBV6-6 to TRBJ1-1; maybe TRBD1 (6 bases). V lost 3 bases to trimming and J lost 6 bases, with 14 bases between them. CDR3 length: 14 residues. Germline V CDR1 and CDR2: MNHNY, SVGAGI (reference sequence).

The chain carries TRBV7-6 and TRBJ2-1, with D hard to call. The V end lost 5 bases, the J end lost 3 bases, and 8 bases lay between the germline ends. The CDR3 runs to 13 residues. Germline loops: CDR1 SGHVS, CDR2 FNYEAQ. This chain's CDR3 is CASSPISYNEQFF. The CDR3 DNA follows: TGTGCCAGCAGCCCAATCAGCTACAATGAGCAGTTCTTC.

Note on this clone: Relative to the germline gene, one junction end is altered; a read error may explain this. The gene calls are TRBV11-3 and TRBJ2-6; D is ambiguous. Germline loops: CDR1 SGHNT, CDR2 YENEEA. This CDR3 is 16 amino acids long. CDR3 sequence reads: CASTLSESLGANVLTF. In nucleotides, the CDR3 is TGTGCCAGCACCTTATCCGAGAGTCTGGGGGCCAACGTCCTGACTTTC.

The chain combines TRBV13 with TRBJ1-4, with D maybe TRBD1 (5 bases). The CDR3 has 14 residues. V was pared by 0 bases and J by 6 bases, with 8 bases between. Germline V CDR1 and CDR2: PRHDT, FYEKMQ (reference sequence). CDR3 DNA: TGTGCCAGCAGCTTAGGAATAGGGGATGAAAAACTGTTTTTT. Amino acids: CASSLGIGDEKLFF.